The subject of this entry is one T cell receptor beta chain. No antigen is known for it. A read error may account for a junction end that differs from germline. These data are taken from a study of read filtering for tumor transcriptome and immune sequencing. About the study: Eight or nine patients were R-ISS I, approximately 15 were R-ISS II, more than five were R-ISS III. After DNase treatment, RNA was made into whole-transcriptome libraries. General observations from the study: Compared with RNA-seq, IR-seq gave much higher clonotype depth and reliability.

This library used roughly 430 ng RNA and molecular barcoded adaptors spanning alpha/delta and beta/gamma chains. TCRdb passed the reads through MiXCR, listing each CDR3 protein once. The top ten hold 35% to 50% of the sample, which has several hundred distinct CDR3 sequences, roughly 75% seen once. CDR3 length: 16 amino acids. The V gene's germline CDR1 is SGHVS and CDR2 FNYEAQ. The TCR originated in a donor aged 40 or older with multiple myeloma. This table probably holds off-target reads from a library built for another chain. Sequencing was done on a sample of a population of CD138-negative cells sorted from bone marrow. V gene TRBV7-6 combines with J gene TRBJ2-1; TRBD1 might be the D (6 bases). CDR3 DNA: TGTGCCAGCAGCTTAGGTCCAGGTACCGGGGACAATGAGCAGTCCTTC. This encodes CASSLGPGTGDNEQSF.